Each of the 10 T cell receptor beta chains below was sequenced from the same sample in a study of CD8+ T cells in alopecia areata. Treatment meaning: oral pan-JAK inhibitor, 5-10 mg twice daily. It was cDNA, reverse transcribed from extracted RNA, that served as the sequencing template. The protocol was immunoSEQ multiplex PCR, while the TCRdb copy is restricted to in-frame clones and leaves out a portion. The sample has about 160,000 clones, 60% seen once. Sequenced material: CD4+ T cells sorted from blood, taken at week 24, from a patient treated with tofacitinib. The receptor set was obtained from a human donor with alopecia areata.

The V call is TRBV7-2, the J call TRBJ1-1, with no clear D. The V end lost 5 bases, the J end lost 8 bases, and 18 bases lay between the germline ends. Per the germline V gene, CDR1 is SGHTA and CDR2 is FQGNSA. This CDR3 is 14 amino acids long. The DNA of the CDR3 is TGTGCCAGCAGCCGCGACGAGGTCCGAAGAGAAGCTTTCTTT. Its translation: CASSRDEVRREAFF.

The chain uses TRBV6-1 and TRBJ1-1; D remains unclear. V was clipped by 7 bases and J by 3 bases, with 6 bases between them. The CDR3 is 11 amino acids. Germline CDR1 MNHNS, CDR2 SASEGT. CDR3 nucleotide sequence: TGTGCCAGCAAAGAGGACACTGAAGCTTTCTTT. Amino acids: CASKEDTEAFF.

CDR3 protein: CASSLVPAGGLNTEAFF. DNA for the CDR3: TGCGCCAGCAGCTTGGTTCCGGCAGGGGGTTTGAACACTGAAGCTTTCTTT. The chain couples TRBV5-1 to TRBJ1-1; 7 bases are a match to TRBD1. The V segment lost 0 bases and the J segment 0 bases; nucleotides outside the gene matches: 8. The germline V gene encodes CDR1 SGHRS and CDR2 YFSETQ. The CDR3 covers 17 residues.

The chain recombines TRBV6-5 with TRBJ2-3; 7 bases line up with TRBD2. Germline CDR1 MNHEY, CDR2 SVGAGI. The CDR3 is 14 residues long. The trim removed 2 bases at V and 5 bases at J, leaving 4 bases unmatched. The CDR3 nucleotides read TGTGCCAGCAGTTACGGGGGGGTAAAAGATACGCAGTATTTT. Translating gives CASSYGGVKDTQYF.

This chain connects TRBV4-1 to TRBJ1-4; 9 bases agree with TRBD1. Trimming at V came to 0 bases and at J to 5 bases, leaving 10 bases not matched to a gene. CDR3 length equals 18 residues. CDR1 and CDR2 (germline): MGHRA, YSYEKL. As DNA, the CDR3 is TGCGCCAGCAGCCAAGATTATCCTTACGGGACAGGGAATGAAAAACTGTTTTTT. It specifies CASSQDYPYGTGNEKLFF.

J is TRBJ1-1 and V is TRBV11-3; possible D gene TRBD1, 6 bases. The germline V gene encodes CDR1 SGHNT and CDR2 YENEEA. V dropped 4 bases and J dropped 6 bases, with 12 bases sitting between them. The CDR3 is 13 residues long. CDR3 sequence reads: CASSSTGSAEAFF. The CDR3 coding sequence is TGTGCCAGCAGCTCAACAGGGTCGGCTGAAGCTTTCTTT. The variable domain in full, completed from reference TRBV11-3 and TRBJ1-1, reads EAGVVQSPRYKIIEKKQPVAFWCNPISGHNTLYWYLQNLGQGPELLIRYENEEAVDDSQLPKDRFSAERLKGVDSTLKIQPAELGDSAVYLCASSSTGSAEAFFGQGTRLTVV.

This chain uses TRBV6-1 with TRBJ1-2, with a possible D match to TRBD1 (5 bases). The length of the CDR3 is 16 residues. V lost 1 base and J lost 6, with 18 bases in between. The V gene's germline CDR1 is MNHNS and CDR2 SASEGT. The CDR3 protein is CASSEGGRRSVHGYTF. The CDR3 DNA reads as TGTGCCAGCAGTGAAGGGGGGAGGAGGTCGGTCCATGGCTACACCTTC.

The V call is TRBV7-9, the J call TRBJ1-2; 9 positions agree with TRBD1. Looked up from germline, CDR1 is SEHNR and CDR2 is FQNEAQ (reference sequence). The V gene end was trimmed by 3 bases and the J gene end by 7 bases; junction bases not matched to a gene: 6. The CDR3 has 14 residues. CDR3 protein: CASSFSQGAGGYTF. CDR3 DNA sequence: TGTGCCAGCAGCTTCTCACAGGGGGCCGGTGGCTACACCTTC.

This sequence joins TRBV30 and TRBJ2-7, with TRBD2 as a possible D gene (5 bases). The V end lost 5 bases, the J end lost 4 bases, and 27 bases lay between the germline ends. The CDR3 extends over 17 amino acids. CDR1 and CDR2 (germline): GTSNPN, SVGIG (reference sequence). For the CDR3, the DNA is TGTGCCTGGGTGCCTGGCAGGTTGGCGAGCGGCGGGTACGAGCAGTACTTC. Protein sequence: CAWVPGRLASGGYEQYF.

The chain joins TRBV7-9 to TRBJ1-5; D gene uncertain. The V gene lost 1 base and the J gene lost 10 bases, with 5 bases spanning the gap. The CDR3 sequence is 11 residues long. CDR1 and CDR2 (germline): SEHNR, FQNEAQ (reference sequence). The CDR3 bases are TGTGCCAGCAGCTTAGAGGGCCCCCAGCATTTT. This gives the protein CASSLEGPQHF.